These 31 T cell receptor beta chains share one sample of origin, sequenced in a study of Graves' ophthalmopathy and Graves' hyperthyroidism. Amplification targeted the TCR beta CDR3 regions, with RNA transcripts as the source material. RT-PCR in the first round used HTBI primers; a second-round multiplex PCR followed. Each CDR3 protein is one row after TCRdb ran MiXCR on the multiplex PCR reads. The data hold 300,000 or so distinct CDR3 sequences, with about 17% observed a single time. Sample: peripheral blood. The receptor set was obtained from an adult man with Graves' ophthalmopathy.

This clonotype was seen at least ten times. The chain links TRBV7-9 to TRBJ1-2; D remains unclear. V lost 1 base and J lost 7, with 7 bases in between. Germline CDR1 SEHNR, CDR2 FQNEAQ (reference sequence). This CDR3 region has 12 residues. The CDR3 nucleotides read TGTGCCAGCAGCTTAGAGAGGGCTGGCTACACCTTC. It specifies CASSLERAGYTF.

This clonotype was recorded many times. This chain links TRBV2 with TRBJ1-2; perhaps TRBD1 as D (5 bases). CDR1 is SNHLY and CDR2 is FYNNEI in the germline V gene. The CDR3 is 14 residues long. V lost 4 bases and J lost 5, with 14 bases in between. The CDR3 spells CASSVGQASYGYTF. The CDR3 bases are TGTGCCAGCAGTGTGGGGCAGGCCTCTTATGGCTACACCTTC. Combining the CDR3 with reference TRBV2 and TRBJ1-2 gives the whole variable domain EPEVTQTPSHQVTQMGQEVILRCVPISNHLYFYWYRQILGQKVEFLVSFYNNEISEKSEIFDDQFSVERPDGSNFTLKIRSTKLEDSAMYFCASSVGQASYGYTFGSGTRLTVV.

In its sample, this clonotype was seen many times. The chain recombines TRBV12-3 or TRBV12-4 with TRBJ1-5, with a tentative D call TRBD1 (5 bases). V was trimmed by 6 bases and J by 3 bases, leaving 18 bases between them. CDR3 length equals 16 residues. The CDR3 spells CASRMRQGPFNQPQHF. CDR3 DNA sequence: TGTGCCAGCAGAATGCGGCAGGGACCCTTCAATCAGCCCCAGCATTTT.

Of note for this clonotype: A junction end diverges from the germline sequence, so it may reflect a read error. The V gene is TRBV6-1, the J gene TRBJ2-6; weak D call: TRBD1 (5 bases). Germline V gene lookup returns CDR1 MNHNS and CDR2 SASEGT. The CDR3 is 15 amino acids. The CDR3 DNA reads as TGTGCCAGCACCCGGCAAATCTCTGGGGCCAACGTCCTGAGTTTC. It codes for CASTRQISGANVLSF.

J is TRBJ2-7 and V is TRBV20-1; 9 nucleotides match TRBD1. V shed 0 bases, J shed 2 bases, and the junction held 2 bases outside the gene matches. This CDR3 spans 14 amino acids. Per the germline V gene, CDR1 is DFQATT and CDR2 is SNEGSKA (reference sequence). The CDR3 bases are TGCAGTGCTAGAGAGGGACAGGGACCCTACGAGCAGTACTTC. Encoded protein: CSAREGQGPYEQYF.

At least ten counts were recorded for this clonotype. This sequence joins TRBV20-1 and TRBJ2-2; D might be TRBD1 (6 bases). Trimming stripped 3 bases from V and 4 bases from J, with 12 bases between. CDR1 is DFQATT, CDR2 SNEGSKA, per germline (reference sequence). The CDR3 contains 14 residues. CDR3 DNA: TGCAGTGCTAGGACCACAGGGATCACCGGGGAGCTGTTTTTT. It is translated as CSARTTGITGELFF.

This clonotype was counted at least ten times. The chain combines TRBV27 with TRBJ1-5, with D possibly being TRBD1 (6 bases). Germline V lookup: CDR1 MNHEY, CDR2 SMNVEV (reference sequence). V was shortened by 4 bases and J by 2 bases, with 12 bases between the two germline ends. The CDR3 covers 15 residues. CDR3 in amino acids: CASSSSGAGNQPQHF. CDR3 coding DNA: TGTGCCAGCAGTTCCTCGGGGGCCGGCAATCAGCCCCAGCATTTT.

This clonotype was seen many times. This rearrangement joins TRBV6-2 or TRBV6-3 to TRBJ2-7, with 9 bases identical to TRBD1. Per the germline V gene, CDR1 is MNHEY and CDR2 is SVGEGT. The CDR3 runs to 17 residues. V was pared by 6 bases and J by 2 bases, with 14 bases of the junction left unmatched. Here the CDR3 reads CASSLRNPGQGAYEQYF. As DNA, the CDR3 is TGTGCCAGCAGCCTAAGGAATCCGGGACAGGGAGCCTACGAGCAGTACTTC.

This clonotype has ten or more counts. The gene calls are TRBV20-1 and TRBJ2-5, with TRBD2 matching 11 bases. This CDR3 has 15 amino acids. Germline loops: CDR1 DFQATT, CDR2 SNEGSKA (reference sequence). J lost 0 bases, V lost 1 base, and 1 base had no gene match. Here the CDR3 reads CSARGTSGYQETQYF. CDR3 coding DNA: TGCAGTGCTAGAGGGACTAGCGGGTACCAAGAGACCCAGTACTTC.

This clonotype was observed at least ten times. The chain combines TRBV7-3 with TRBJ1-5, with D tentatively TRBD1 (5 bases). CDR1 is SGHTA, CDR2 FQGTGA, per germline. The CDR3 sequence is 16 residues long. Trimming took off 5 bases at V and 6 bases at J, with 20 bases between the two ends. CDR3 in amino acids: CASSLGPRDAGQPQHF. The CDR3 DNA is TGTGCCAGCAGCCTAGGGCCCAGGGACGCCGGTCAGCCCCAGCATTTT.

This clonotype appeared many times. The chain carries TRBV6-2 or TRBV6-3 and TRBJ2-1; 12 nucleotides align to TRBD2. Losses at the gene ends were 4 bases for V and 5 bases for J; bases not matched to a gene: 9. This CDR3 comprises 17 residues. The V gene's germline CDR1 is MNHEY and CDR2 SVGEGT. The DNA for the CDR3 is TGTGCCAGCAGTTGGGGCCGGACTAGCGGGAACCACAATGAGCAGTTCTTC. This encodes CASSWGRTSGNHNEQFF.

The sample holds many counts of this clonotype. V and J are TRBV6-1 and TRBJ2-5, with a tentative D call TRBD2 (5 bases). There are 14 residues in the CDR3. Per the germline V gene, CDR1 is MNHNS and CDR2 is SASEGT. Deletions cut 1 base from V and 4 bases from J, with 10 bases between. The CDR3 sequence is CASSEGLEGETQYF. The CDR3 coding sequence is TGTGCCAGCAGTGAAGGCCTCGAGGGAGAGACCCAGTACTTC.

This clonotype has ten or more counts. The rearrangement uses TRBV6-1 and TRBJ2-5, with TRBD2 as a possible D gene (5 bases). Germline V lookup: CDR1 MNHNS, CDR2 SASEGT. V gave up 4 bases and J gave up 1 base, with 16 bases separating them. There are 16 residues in the CDR3. DNA for the CDR3: TGTGCCAGCAGTGTCAATCTAGGGAGTACCCAAGAGACCCAGTACTTC. Its translation is CASSVNLGSTQETQYF.

Turning to this clonotype: At one end, the junction sequence differs from germline, possibly due to a read error. The J gene is TRBJ2-5, the V gene TRBV20-1, with 8 bases identical to TRBD1. The CDR3 length is 14 residues. Germline V lookup: CDR1 DFQATT, CDR2 SNEGSKA (reference sequence). In DNA form, the CDR3 reads TGCAGTGCTAGGCGTCGCAGGGGGCCTGAGACACAGTACTTC. Protein sequence: CSARRRRGPETQYF.

This clonotype has at least ten counts. J is TRBJ2-2 and V is TRBV11-2, with unresolved D. The CDR3 consists of 16 residues. The germline V and J ends were trimmed by 5 bases and 6 bases, with 19 bases remaining between them. Germline CDR1 reads SGHAT; CDR2 reads FQNNGV. CDR3 sequence: CASSARLARVSGELFF. Here the CDR3 DNA reads TGTGCCAGCAGCGCCCGACTGGCACGCGTCTCCGGGGAGCTGTTTTTT.

This clonotype was observed at least ten times. The V and J genes are TRBV7-6 and TRBJ2-7, with D perhaps assigned TRBD1 or TRBD2 (5 bases each). This CDR3 has 12 residues. V shed 5 bases and J shed 6 bases, with 11 bases lying between them. The germline V gene encodes CDR1 SGHVS and CDR2 FNYEAQ. The DNA of the CDR3 is TGTGCCAGCAGCCAGACTGGGGGCGAGCAGTACTTC. It is translated as CASSQTGGEQYF. The whole variable domain, filled in from reference TRBV7-6 and TRBJ2-7, reads GAGVSQSPRYKVTKRGQDVALRCDPISGHVSLYWYRQALGQGPEFLTYFNYEAQQDKSGLPNDRFSAERPEGSISTLTIQRTEQRDSAMYRCASSQTGGEQYFGPGTRLTVT.

This sequence joins TRBV24-1 and TRBJ1-5, with 11 bases that match TRBD1. CDR1 and CDR2 from the germline V gene are KGHDR and SFDVKD. The length of the CDR3 is 17 residues. With 4 bases clipped from V and 4 bases from J, the junction kept 8 bases outside the gene matches. The chain's CDR3 is CATSDTDRGRGNQPQHF. CDR3 sequence (DNA): TGTGCCACCAGTGACACGGACAGGGGGCGAGGTAATCAGCCCCAGCATTTT.

There are many counts of this clonotype. The gene calls are TRBV20-1 and TRBJ1-2; tentatively, D is TRBD1 (5 bases). Trimming left V 0 bases short and J 0 bases short, with 11 bases between. CDR1 and CDR2 from the germline V gene are DFQATT and SNEGSKA (reference sequence). The CDR3 is 15 residues long. CDR3 residues: CSARDRRGTNYGYTF. The CDR3 DNA is TGCAGTGCTAGAGATAGGAGGGGAACTAACTATGGCTACACCTTC.

This clonotype was recorded at least ten times. This may stem from a read error, because a much larger clone lies one nucleotide away. The chain recombines TRBV12-3 or TRBV12-4 with TRBJ1-1; the D gene is possibly TRBD1 (6 bases). V shed 3 bases and J shed 11 bases, with 25 bases lying between them. The CDR3 contains 16 residues. Here the CDR3 reads CASSLSLPEGGTAAFF. Written as DNA, the CDR3 is TGTGCCAGCAGTTTGAGCCTCCCGGAAGGGGGAACTGCGGCTTTCTTT.

The V and J genes are TRBV7-2 and TRBJ2-7; TRBD1 matches 8 bases. The CDR3 runs 13 residues. Unmatched junction bases numbered 10, after V lost 10 bases and J lost 5 bases. The V gene's germline CDR1 is SGHTA and CDR2 FQGNSA. The CDR3 here is CAIRTGRVDEQYF. Written as DNA, the CDR3 is TGTGCCATCCGGACAGGGAGAGTTGACGAGCAGTACTTC.

This clonotype was detected many times. This chain links TRBV2 with TRBJ2-7, with TRBD2 identical over 8 bases. CDR1 is SNHLY, CDR2 FYNNEI, per germline. The CDR3 sequence is 13 residues long. Losses at the gene ends were 7 bases for V and 6 bases for J; bases not matched to a gene: 8. The CDR3 DNA is TGTGCCAGCAATCGTCAGCGGGAGTTCGAGCAGTACTTC. Its translation is CASNRQREFEQYF.

This clonotype was found many times. V usage is TRBV7-8 and J usage is TRBJ2-5, with 9 bases that match TRBD2. The trim removed 3 bases at V and 3 bases at J, leaving 5 bases unmatched. Germline CDR1 SGHVS, CDR2 FQNEAQ. The CDR3 covers 15 residues. CDR3 in amino acids: CASSFFLAGEETQYF. Written as DNA, the CDR3 is TGTGCCAGCAGCTTCTTTTTAGCGGGGGAAGAGACCCAGTACTTC.

This clonotype was counted at least ten times. This chain links TRBV6-1 with TRBJ2-2; 9 bases match TRBD1. The CDR3 sequence is 18 residues long. The trim removed 4 bases at V and 1 base at J, leaving 10 bases unmatched. CDR1 and CDR2 from the germline V gene are MNHNS and SASEGT. The CDR3 bases are TGTGCCAGCAGTGTACACAGGGGGCTCCGGTTGAACACCGGGGAGCTGTTTTTT. Residues: CASSVHRGLRLNTGELFF.

This clonotype was seen many times. The junction does not match germline at one end; this may be a read error. The chain carries TRBV28 and TRBJ1-5; possible D gene TRBD1, 6 bases. This CDR3 is 13 amino acids long. CDR1 is MDHEN and CDR2 is SYDVKM in the germline V gene. The CDR3 bases are TGTGCCGGCAGGTCGGGAGGGGGGCAGCCCCAGCATTTT. It yields the protein CAGRSGGGQPQHF.

The table lists this clonotype with many counts. The V and J genes are TRBV30 and TRBJ1-1; D gene uncertain. V was clipped by 7 bases and J by 2 bases, with 11 bases between them. The CDR3 length is 12 residues. From germline, CDR1 is GTSNPN and CDR2 SVGIG (reference sequence). The CDR3 sequence is CASQIVNTEAFF. CDR3 in DNA: TGTGCCTCACAGATAGTTAACACTGAAGCTTTCTTT.

This clonotype appeared many times. The CDR3 nucleotides read TGCAGTGCTATTACAGGGGTAACCGGGGAGCTGTTTTTT. Amino acids: CSAITGVTGELFF. V gene TRBV20-1 combines with J gene TRBJ2-2, with 7 nucleotides matching TRBD1. The CDR3 totals 13 residues. CDR1 DFQATT and CDR2 SNEGSKA come from the germline V gene (reference sequence). J lost 5 bases, V lost 4 bases, and 4 bases had no gene match.

Many counts were recorded for this clonotype. The genes are TRBV4-1 and TRBJ2-7; 7 bases match TRBD1. There are 14 residues in the CDR3. V trimming: 5 bases; J trimming: 5 bases; junction bases outside the gene matches: 9. The V gene's germline CDR1 is MGHRA and CDR2 YSYEKL. In nucleotides, the CDR3 is TGCGCCAGCAGCTCACCGGGACAGTTCCACGAGCAGTACTTC. Its translation is CASSSPGQFHEQYF.

This clonotype occurred many times. The chain has TRBV10-3 and TRBJ1-5; TRBD1 matches at 8 bases. The CDR3 spans 14 residues. The germline V gene encodes CDR1 ENHRY and CDR2 SYGVKD. V lost 5 bases and J lost 4; bases outside the gene matches: 4. CDR3 protein: CAISRTGSNQPQHF. The DNA of the CDR3 is TGTGCCATCAGTCGGACAGGGAGTAATCAGCCCCAGCATTTT.

This clonotype was detected many times. CDR3 protein: CAISDDNYGYTF. In DNA form, the CDR3 reads TGTGCCATCAGTGACGACAACTATGGCTACACCTTC. This chain joins TRBV10-3 and TRBJ1-2; unclear D gene. The CDR3 covers 12 residues. The germline V gene has CDR1 ENHRY and CDR2 SYGVKD. With 3 bases removed from V and 2 bases from J, the gap between germline ends came to 4 bases.

A remark on this clonotype: This may come from a read error, since a much larger clone is one base off. V gene TRBV11-1 combines with J gene TRBJ1-3; D call uncertain. The CDR3 covers 16 residues. CDR1 and CDR2 (germline): SGHAT, FQDESV (reference sequence). Trimming took 7 bases from V and 2 from J, leaving 18 bases between them. This CDR3 is CASNHLRAITGNTIYF. CDR3 sequence (DNA): TGTGCCAGCAACCATCTAAGGGCCATAACTGGAAACACCATATATTTT.

This clonotype was counted at least ten times. The chain links TRBV6-2 or TRBV6-3 to TRBJ2-5, with 7 bases lining up with TRBD1. Germline CDR1 and CDR2: MNHEY and SVGEGT. V lost 2 bases to trimming and J lost 5 bases; unmatched junction nucleotides: 5. The CDR3 consists of 14 residues. CDR3 coding DNA: TGTGCCAGCAGTTACCATGACAGGGAGGAGACCCAGTACTTC. Protein: CASSYHDREETQYF.